Given below is one TCR beta chain in context. Profiled with immunoSEQ multiplex PCR; TCRdb holds only in-frame clones, not every one. The sample lists 100,000 to 150,000 clones, roughly 90% occurring once. Between the trimmed V and J ends, which lost 6 bases and 7 bases, there was a span of 22 bases. This CDR3 is 17 amino acids long. The germline CDR1 and CDR2 sequences are LGHDT and YNNKEL (reference sequence). The data are from a study of control samples from healthy donors and cancer patients. The specimen sequenced was blood. The chain employs TRBV3-1 (or the pseudogene TRBV3-2) and TRBJ1-6; TRBD1 might be the D (5 bases). This sequence originates from a man aged 18 to 29 in good health. CDR3: CASRRGAGPTPNSPLHF. In DNA, the CDR3 is TGTGCCAGCAGGAGGGGAGCCGGGCCGACGCCCAATTCACCCCTCCACTTT.